This passage covers 10 T cell receptor beta chains from one sample sequenced in a study of PD-1 blockade in classical Hodgkin lymphoma. The method was immunoSEQ multiplex PCR; TCRdb's version includes in-frame clones alone and lacks a portion of them. The data hold approximately 58,000 clones, with less than 95% observed a single time. There was relapse after autologous stem cell transplantation in every patient, and there was variation in brentuximab vedotin exposure. The sample was peripheral blood mononuclear cells (PBMCs), taken before the second cycle of nivolumab. All receptors come from a human donor with classical Hodgkin lymphoma.

V usage is TRBV7-2 and J usage is TRBJ2-7, with 7 bases fitting TRBD1. This CDR3 is built from 14 residues. CDR1 is SGHTA, CDR2 FQGNSA, per germline. Trimming cost V 6 bases and J 2 bases; bases outside gene matches: 7. This CDR3 is CASRDRVGAYEQYF. CDR3 sequence (DNA): TGTGCCAGCAGAGACAGGGTGGGAGCCTACGAGCAGTACTTC.

This chain connects TRBV19 to TRBJ1-2; 8 positions match TRBD1. Losses at the gene ends were 3 bases for V and 4 bases for J; bases not matched to a gene: 10. Germline values: CDR1 LNHDA, CDR2 SQIVND (reference sequence). CDR3 length equals 16 residues. DNA for the CDR3: TGTGCCAGTAGTATTTATGGACAGGGACGGAGCTATGGCTACACCTTC. Its protein product is CASSIYGQGRSYGYTF.

The genes are TRBV7-6 and TRBJ2-3, with D unclear. Germline-derived CDR1 and CDR2 are SGHVS and FNYEAQ. The length of the CDR3 is 13 residues. Trimming stripped 0 bases from V and 3 bases from J, with 4 bases between. As DNA, the CDR3 is TGTGCCAGCAGCTTAGCTCTAACAGATACGCAGTATTTT. Translated, it gives CASSLALTDTQYF.

A few counts support this clone. The V call is TRBV5-1, the J call TRBJ2-1, with D possibly being TRBD2 (5 bases). The CDR3 totals 17 residues. Trimming shortened V by 0 bases and J by 5 bases, and 18 bases separated the two germline ends. Germline-derived CDR1 and CDR2 are SGHRS and YFSETQ. The CDR3 region is CASSLGSAESGNNEQFF. CDR3 nucleotides: TGCGCCAGCAGCTTGGGCTCCGCAGAGTCGGGGAACAATGAGCAGTTCTTC.

This sequence joins TRBV2 and TRBJ2-3, with D possibly matching TRBD1 (6 bases). The CDR3 is 16 amino acids. V gave up 0 bases and J gave up 4 bases, with 14 bases separating them. Germline CDR1 SNHLY, CDR2 FYNNEI. CDR3 nucleotide sequence: TGTGCCAGCAGTGAAGCGACAGGTCCTGGAGCAGATACGCAGTATTTT. Encoded protein: CASSEATGPGADTQYF.

J is TRBJ2-1 and V is TRBV4-1; possibly TRBD2 for D (6 bases). The CDR3 is 15 residues long. The germline gives CDR1 MGHRA, CDR2 YSYEKL. Trimming left V 4 bases short and J 3 bases short, with 13 bases between. CDR3 in amino acids: CASSRERGFYNEQFF. CDR3 DNA sequence: TGCGCCAGCAGCCGGGAACGGGGGTTCTACAATGAGCAGTTCTTC.

In this sample, this clone turned up once. The chain joins TRBV27 to TRBJ2-7, with 8 bases matching TRBD1. CDR1 MNHEY and CDR2 SMNVEV come from the germline V gene (reference sequence). Germline trimming cut 2 bases from V and 4 bases from J; bases unmatched to any gene: 19. The CDR3 extends over 19 amino acids. CDR3 nucleotides: TGTGCCAGCAGTTTAGGTGTCGGCGGCAGGGGGCTATTCCGTTACGAGCAGTACTTC. Its translation is CASSLGVGGRGLFRYEQYF.

This clone was detected once. The V gene is TRBV6-5, the J gene TRBJ1-4; possible D gene TRBD1, 6 bases. V lost 6 bases and J lost 12, with 11 bases in between. CDR1 and CDR2 from the germline V gene are MNHEY and SVGAGI. CDR3 length equals 11 residues. In DNA, the CDR3 is TGTGCCAGCAGAGGGGGTGGGGAACTGTTTTTT. Its translation is CASRGGGELFF.

Relative to its sample, this clone is medium-sized (0.01 to 0.1%). The chain uses TRBV7-9 and TRBJ2-7; 7 nucleotides align to TRBD2. The CDR3 covers 14 residues. V shed 4 bases, J shed 2 bases, and the junction held 5 bases outside the gene matches. In germline, CDR1 is SEHNR, CDR2 FQNEAQ (reference sequence). CDR3 DNA sequence: TGTGCCAGCAGCTCGCGGGAGTCCCCCTACGAGCAGTACTTC. Translated: CASSSRESPYEQYF.

This chain joins TRBV5-6 and TRBJ2-7, with TRBD2 as a possible D gene (5 bases). V was pared by 3 bases and J by 3 bases, with 13 bases between. CDR1 and CDR2 from the germline V gene are SGHDT and YYEEEE. CDR3 length: 14 amino acids. Written as DNA, the CDR3 is TGTGCCAGCAGCTGGAAGCGGATCCTCTACGAGCAGTACTTC. This gives the protein CASSWKRILYEQYF.